This T cell receptor beta chain was found in a study of quantifying T cell responses using KT2 cells. Study-wide context: cDNA was made from DNase-treated RNA using alpha and beta constant primers.

Known numbers of the T cell clone KT2 were added to PBMC. This clonotype was picked up many times. The cDNA 3' end received a ligated oligonucleotide with a UMI. An equimolar mix of RC1.1 and RC1.2 primed the beta chain across TRBC1 and TRBC2. Each CDR3 protein gets one entry after TCRdb re-called the UMI-ligation and nested PCR reads with MiXCR. This table has fewer than 40,000 distinct CDR3 sequences, about 7.3% appearing once. Per the germline V gene, CDR1 is MGHRA and CDR2 is YSYEKL. Unmatched junction bases numbered 7, after V lost 1 base and J lost 2 bases. The CDR3 runs to 16 residues. The sequencing sample was made of PBMCs spiked with cells of the T cell clone KT2. This sequence originates from a human donor. J is TRBJ1-2 and V is TRBV4-1, with TRBD1 matching over 7 bases. CDR3 bases: TGCGCCAGCAGCCAAGGGCAGCGCAGGGGGAACTATGGCTACACCTTC. This encodes CASSQGQRRGNYGYTF.